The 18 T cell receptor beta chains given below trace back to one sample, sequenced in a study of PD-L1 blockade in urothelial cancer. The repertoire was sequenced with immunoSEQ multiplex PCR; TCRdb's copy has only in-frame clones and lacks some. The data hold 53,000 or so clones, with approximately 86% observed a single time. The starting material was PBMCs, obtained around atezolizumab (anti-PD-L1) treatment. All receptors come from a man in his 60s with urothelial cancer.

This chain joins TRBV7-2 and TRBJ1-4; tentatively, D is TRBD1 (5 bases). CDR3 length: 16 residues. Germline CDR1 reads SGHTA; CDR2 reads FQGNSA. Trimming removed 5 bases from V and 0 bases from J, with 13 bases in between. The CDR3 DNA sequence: TGTGCCAGCAGCATCGACAGACCAACAACTAATGAAAAACTGTTTTTT. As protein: CASSIDRPTTNEKLFF.

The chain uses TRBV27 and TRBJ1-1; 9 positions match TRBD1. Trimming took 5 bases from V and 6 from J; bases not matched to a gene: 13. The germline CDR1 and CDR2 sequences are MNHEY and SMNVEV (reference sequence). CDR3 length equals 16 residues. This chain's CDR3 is CASSPLQGALFAEAFF. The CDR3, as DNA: TGTGCCAGCAGTCCATTACAGGGGGCGCTTTTCGCTGAAGCTTTCTTT.

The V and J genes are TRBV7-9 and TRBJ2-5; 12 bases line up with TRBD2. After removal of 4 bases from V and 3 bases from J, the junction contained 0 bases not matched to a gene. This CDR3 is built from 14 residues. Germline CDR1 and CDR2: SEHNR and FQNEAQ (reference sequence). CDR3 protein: CASSWTSGKETQYF. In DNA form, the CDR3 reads TGTGCCAGCAGCTGGACTAGCGGGAAAGAGACCCAGTACTTC.

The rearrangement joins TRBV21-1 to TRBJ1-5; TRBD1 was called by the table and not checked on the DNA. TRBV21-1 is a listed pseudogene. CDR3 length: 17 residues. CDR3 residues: CASSGQGTGPSNQPQHF. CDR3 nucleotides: TGTGCCAGCAGCGGTCAGGGAACGGGTCCTAGCAATCAGCCCCAGCATTTT.

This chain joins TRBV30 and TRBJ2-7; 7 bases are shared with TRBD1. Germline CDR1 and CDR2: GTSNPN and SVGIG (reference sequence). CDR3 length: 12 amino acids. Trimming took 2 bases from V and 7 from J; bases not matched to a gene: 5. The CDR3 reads CAWSRQGEEQYF. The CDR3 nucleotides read TGTGCCTGGAGTCGACAGGGTGAAGAGCAGTACTTC.

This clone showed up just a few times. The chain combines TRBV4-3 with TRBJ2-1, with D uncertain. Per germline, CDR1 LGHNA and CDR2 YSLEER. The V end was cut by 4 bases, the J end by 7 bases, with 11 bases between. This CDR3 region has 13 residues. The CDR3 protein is CASSLGGINEQFF. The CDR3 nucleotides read TGCGCCAGCAGCCTAGGCGGTATAAATGAGCAGTTCTTC.

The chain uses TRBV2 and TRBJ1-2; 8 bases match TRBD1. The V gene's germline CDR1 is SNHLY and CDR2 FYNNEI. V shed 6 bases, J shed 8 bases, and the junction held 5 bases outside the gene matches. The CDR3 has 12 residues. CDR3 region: CASRPGGLGYTF. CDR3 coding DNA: TGTGCCAGCAGGCCAGGGGGCTTGGGCTACACCTTC.

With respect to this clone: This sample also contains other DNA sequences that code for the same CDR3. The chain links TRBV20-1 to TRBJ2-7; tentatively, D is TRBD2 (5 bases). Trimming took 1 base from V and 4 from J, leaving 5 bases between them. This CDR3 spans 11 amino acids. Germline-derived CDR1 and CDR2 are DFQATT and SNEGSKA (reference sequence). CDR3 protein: CSARAGYEQYF. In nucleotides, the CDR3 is TGCAGTGCTAGAGCGGGATACGAGCAGTACTTC.

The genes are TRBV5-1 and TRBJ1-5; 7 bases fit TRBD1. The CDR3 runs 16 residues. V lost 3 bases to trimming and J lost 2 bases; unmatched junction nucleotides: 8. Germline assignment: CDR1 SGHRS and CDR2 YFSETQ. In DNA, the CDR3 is TGCGCCAGCAGCTCGGGGGACAGTAGGGGCAATCAGCCCCAGCATTTT. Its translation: CASSSGDSRGNQPQHF.

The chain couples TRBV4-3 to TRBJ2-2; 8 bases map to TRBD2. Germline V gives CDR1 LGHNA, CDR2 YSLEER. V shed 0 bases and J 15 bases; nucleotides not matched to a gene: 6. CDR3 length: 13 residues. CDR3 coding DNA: TGCGCCAGCAGCCAAGATAGAAGCGGGAGTTTGTTTTTT. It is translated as CASSQDRSGSLFF.

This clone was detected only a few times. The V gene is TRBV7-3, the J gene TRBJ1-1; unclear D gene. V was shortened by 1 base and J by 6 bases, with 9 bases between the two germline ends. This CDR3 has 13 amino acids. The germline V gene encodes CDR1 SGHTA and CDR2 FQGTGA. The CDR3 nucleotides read TGTGCCAGCAGCTTAAACGGGAAGGCTGAAGCTTTCTTT. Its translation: CASSLNGKAEAFF.

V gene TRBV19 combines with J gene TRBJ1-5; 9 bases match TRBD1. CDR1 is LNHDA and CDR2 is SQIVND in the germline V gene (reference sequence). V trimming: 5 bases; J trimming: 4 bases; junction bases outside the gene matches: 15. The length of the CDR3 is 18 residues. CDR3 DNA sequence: TGTGCCAGTAGTGTAAAGAAGGGATCCGGGACAGGGAATCAGCCCCAGCATTTT. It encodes CASSVKKGSGTGNQPQHF. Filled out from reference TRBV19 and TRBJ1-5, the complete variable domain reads DGGITQSPKYLFRKEGQNVTLSCEQNLNHDAMYWYRQDPGQGLRLIYYSQIVNDFQKGDIAEGYSVSREKKESFPLTVTSAQKNPTAFYLCASSVKKGSGTGNQPQHFGDGTRLSIL.

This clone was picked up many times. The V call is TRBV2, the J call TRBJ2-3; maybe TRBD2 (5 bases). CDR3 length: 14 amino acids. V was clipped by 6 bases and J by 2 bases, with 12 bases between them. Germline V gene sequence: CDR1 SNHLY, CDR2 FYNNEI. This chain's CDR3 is CASSIETNTDTQYF. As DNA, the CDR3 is TGTGCCAGCAGCATCGAGACTAACACAGATACGCAGTATTTT.

The CDR3 nucleotides read TGTGCCAGTAGTATAAATCGGCCCCGGGTAAATCAGCCCCAGCATTTT. It yields the protein CASSINRPRVNQPQHF. The V call is TRBV19, the J call TRBJ1-5; no clear D. CDR1 and CDR2 from the germline V gene are LNHDA and SQIVND (reference sequence). The CDR3 sequence is 16 residues long. With 2 bases removed from V and 4 bases from J, the gap between germline ends came to 15 bases. Supplemented by reference TRBV19 and TRBJ1-5, the full variable domain reads DGGITQSPKYLFRKEGQNVTLSCEQNLNHDAMYWYRQDPGQGLRLIYYSQIVNDFQKGDIAEGYSVSREKKESFPLTVTSAQKNPTAFYLCASSINRPRVNQPQHFGDGTRLSIL.

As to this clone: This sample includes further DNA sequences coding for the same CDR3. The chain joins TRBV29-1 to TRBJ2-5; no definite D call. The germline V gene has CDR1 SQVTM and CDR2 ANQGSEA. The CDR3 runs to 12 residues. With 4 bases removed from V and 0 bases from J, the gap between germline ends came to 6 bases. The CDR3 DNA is TGCAGCGTTGGCACTAACCAAGAGACCCAGTACTTC. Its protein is CSVGTNQETQYF.

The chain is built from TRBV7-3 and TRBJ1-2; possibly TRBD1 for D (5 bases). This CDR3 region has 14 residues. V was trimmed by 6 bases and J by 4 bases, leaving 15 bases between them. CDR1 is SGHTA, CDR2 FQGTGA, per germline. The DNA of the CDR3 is TGTGCCAGCAGGGGAGGGGAGGGTGGCTATGGCTACACCTTC. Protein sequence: CASRGGEGGYGYTF. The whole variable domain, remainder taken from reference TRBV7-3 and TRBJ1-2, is GAGVSQTPSNKVTEKGKYVELRCDPISGHTALYWYRQSLGQGPEFLIYFQGTGAADDSGLPNDRFFAVRPEGSVSTLKIQRTERGDSAVYLCASRGGEGGYGYTFGSGTRLTVV.

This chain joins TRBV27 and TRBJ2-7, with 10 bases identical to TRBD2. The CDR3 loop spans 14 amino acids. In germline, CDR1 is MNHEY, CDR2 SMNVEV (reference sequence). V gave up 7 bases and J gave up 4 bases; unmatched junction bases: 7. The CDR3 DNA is TGTGCCAGCAAATGGGCTAGCGGGAGTTACGAGCAGTACTTC. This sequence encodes CASKWASGSYEQYF.

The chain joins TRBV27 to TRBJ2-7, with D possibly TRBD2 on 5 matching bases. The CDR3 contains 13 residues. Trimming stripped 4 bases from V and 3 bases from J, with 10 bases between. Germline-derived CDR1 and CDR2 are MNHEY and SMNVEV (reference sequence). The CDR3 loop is CASSWASRYEQYF. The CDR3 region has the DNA TGTGCCAGCAGTTGGGCTAGCCGCTACGAGCAGTACTTC.